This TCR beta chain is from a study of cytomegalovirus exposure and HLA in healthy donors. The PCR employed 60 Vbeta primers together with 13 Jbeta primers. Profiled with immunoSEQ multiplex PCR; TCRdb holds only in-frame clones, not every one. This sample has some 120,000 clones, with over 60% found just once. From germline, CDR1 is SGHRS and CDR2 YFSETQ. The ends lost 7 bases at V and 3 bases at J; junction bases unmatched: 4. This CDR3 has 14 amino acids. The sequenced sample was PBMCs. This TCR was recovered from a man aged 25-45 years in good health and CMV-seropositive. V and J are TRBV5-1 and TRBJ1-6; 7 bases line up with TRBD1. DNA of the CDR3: TGCGCCAGCGGACAGGCAAACTATAATTCACCCCTCCACTTT. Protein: CASGQANYNSPLHF.